Listed below are T cell receptor beta chains from one sample, sequenced in a study of post-analysis software for immune sequencing data. TCRdb ran MiXCR on the PCR reads and lists one entry per CDR3 protein. Of about 540,000 distinct CDR3 sequences detected, 34% appear once; the ten largest clones hold 4.5% to 7.5%. Sequencing input: blood. These receptors originate from a girl aged 2 to 17 with multiple sclerosis. CDR3s include the opening cysteine and the closing phenylalanine or tryptophan. Fields, in order: J gene, D gene, clone size, V gene, CDR3 protein, CDR3 DNA. A D gene is named only where the DNA matches it firmly. Clone size is not always given. Where it is, it says once, few, many or a class for expanded clones.

TRBJ2-3 TRBD2 . TRBV6-1 CASSRASGGNTDTQYF TGTGCCAGCAGCCGTGCTAGCGGGGGCAACACAGATACGCAGTATTTT
TRBJ1-6 . few TRBV5-1 CASSLVFPNSPLHF TGCGCCAGCAGCTTGGTCTTCCCAAATTCACCCCTCCACTTT
TRBJ1-2 . few TRBV18 CASSPQSLNYGYTF TGTGCCAGCTCACCCCAGAGTCTTAACTATGGCTACACCTTC
TRBJ1-1 . . TRBV5-1 CASSLRGGSGTEAFF TGCGCCAGCAGCTTGAGGGGGGGGTCGGGAACTGAAGCTTTCTTT
TRBJ2-5 . . TRBV4-2 CASSEHSVAETQYF TGTGCCAGCAGCGAACATAGTGTGGCTGAGACCCAGTACTTC
TRBJ1-2 . . TRBV9 CASSVATGRDYGYTF TGTGCCAGCAGCGTAGCTACAGGGAGGGACTATGGCTACACCTTC
TRBJ2-7 . many TRBV7-2 CASSFQTGYEQYF TGTGCCAGCAGCTTCCAGACGGGTTACGAGCAGTACTTC
TRBJ1-6 TRBD1 . TRBV4-1 CASSEGAGGASSPLHF TGCGCCAGCAGCGAAGGCGCAGGGGGCGCGAGTTCACCCCTCCACTTT
TRBJ2-5 . few TRBV12-3/TRBV12-4 CASSLGWGGETQYF TGTGCCAGCAGTTTAGGGTGGGGCGGCGAGACCCAGTACTTC
TRBJ2-7 TRBD1 few TRBV12-3/TRBV12-4 CASSGTGGSYEQYF TGTGCCAGCAGTGGGACAGGGGGATCCTACGAGCAGTACTTC
TRBJ1-1 TRBD1 . TRBV5-6 CASSLQHLGTDMNTEAFF TGTGCCAGCAGCTTGCAGCACCTCGGGACAGACATGAACACTGAAGCTTTCTTT
TRBJ2-1 . . TRBV27 CASSLAGALRNEQFF TGTGCCAGCAGTCTCGCGGGGGCCCTAAGGAATGAGCAGTTCTTC
TRBJ2-5 TRBD1 few TRBV7-6 CASSSSATGGERETQYF TGTGCCAGCAGCTCGTCGGCCACAGGGGGCGAGAGAGAGACCCAGTACTTC
TRBJ2-1 TRBD2 few TRBV24-1 CATSDPTSGGAHYNEQFF TGTGCCACCAGTGATCCCACTAGCGGGGGGGCCCATTACAATGAGCAGTTCTTC
TRBJ2-7 . . TRBV6-1 CASSHGTLEQYF TGTGCCAGCAGTCACGGGACCCTCGAGCAGTACTTC
TRBJ2-7 . once TRBV19 CASRDTPSYEQYF TGTGCCAGTAGGGACACACCATCCTACGAGCAGTACTTC
TRBJ1-2 TRBD1 . TRBV6-5 CASSYRGQYGYTF TGTGCCAGCAGTTACCGGGGACAGTATGGCTACACCTTC
TRBJ2-1 . . TRBV5-1 CASSLASQGAYNERFF TGCGCCAGCAGCTTGGCCAGCCAGGGCGCCTACAATGAGCGGTTCTTC
TRBJ2-5 . . TRBV13 CASSLEGGRRETQYF TGTGCCAGCAGCTTAGAAGGAGGACGGCGAGAGACCCAGTACTTC
TRBJ2-7 TRBD1 . TRBV20-1 CSARVVSAGGIGEQYF TGCAGTGCTAGAGTCGTGTCCGCAGGGGGAATCGGCGAGCAGTACTTC
TRBJ1-1 . few TRBV29-1 CSVARDDTEAFF TGCAGCGTTGCGAGGGATGACACTGAAGCTTTCTTT
TRBJ2-1 . . TRBV5-1 CASSLDGGPYNEQFF TGCGCCAGCAGCTTGGACGGAGGACCCTACAATGAGCAGTTCTTC
TRBJ2-4 TRBD1 few TRBV7-2 CASTFGTGDNIQYF TGTGCCAGCACCTTCGGGACAGGGGATAACATTCAGTACTTC
TRBJ2-2 TRBD1 few TRBV7-3 CASSSDRALNTGELFF TGTGCCAGCAGCTCCGACAGGGCCTTGAACACCGGGGAGCTGTTTTTT
TRBJ2-1 . . TRBV6-6 CASSYRERGNEQFF TGTGCCAGCAGTTACAGGGAAAGAGGCAATGAGCAGTTCTTC